These 28 T cell receptor beta chains share one sample of origin, sequenced in a study of T cells of healthy individuals. Using its own MiXCR run on the 5' RACE reads, TCRdb lists one record per CDR3 protein. The table shows about 41,000 distinct CDR3 sequences, with roughly 4.3% occurring only once. These TCRs come from a human donor in good health.

This clonotype has at least ten counts. The rearrangement links TRBV29-1 to TRBJ2-1; 11 positions agree with TRBD1. The CDR3 is 15 amino acids. The ends lost 1 base at V and 8 bases at J; junction bases unmatched: 7. The V gene's germline CDR1 is SQVTM and CDR2 ANQGSEA. Here the CDR3 reads CSVEVAGQGVDEQFF. CDR3 sequence (DNA): TGCAGCGTTGAAGTCGCGGGACAGGGGGTTGATGAGCAGTTCTTC.

This clonotype was counted ten times or more. The rearrangement joins TRBV30 to TRBJ2-5; D unclear. Germline CDR1 reads GTSNPN; CDR2 reads SVGIG (reference sequence). Trimming cost V 4 bases and J 7 bases, with 13 bases left between them. The CDR3 runs 12 residues. CDR3 protein: CAWTPRLGTQYF. The CDR3, as DNA: TGTGCCTGGACACCCCGTCTCGGGACCCAGTACTTC. Combining the CDR3 with reference TRBV30 and TRBJ2-5 gives the whole variable domain SQTIHQWPATLVQPVGSPLSLECTVEGTSNPNLYWYRQAAGRGLQLLFYSVGIGQISSEVPQNLSASRPQDRQFILSSKKLLLSDSGFYLCAWTPRLGTQYFGPGTRLLVL.

This clonotype was detected a few times. The chain uses TRBV5-5 and TRBJ2-3; D gene unclear. Germline values: CDR1 SGHKS, CDR2 YYEKEE (reference sequence). The CDR3 covers 13 residues. Trimming removed 2 bases from V and 2 bases from J, with 6 bases in between. The CDR3 nucleotides are TGTGCCAGCAGCTTCCTACACACAGATACGCAGTATTTT. Encoded protein: CASSFLHTDTQYF.

This clonotype has ten or more counts. The CDR3 bases are TGTGCCAGCAACGTACTAGCGGGATCCCTCTACGAGCAGTACTTC. Protein sequence: CASNVLAGSLYEQYF. V gene TRBV6-2 or TRBV6-3 combines with J gene TRBJ2-7, with TRBD2 identical over 10 bases. This CDR3 spans 15 amino acids. Trimming at V came to 7 bases and at J to 3 bases, leaving 9 bases not matched to a gene. CDR1 and CDR2 from the germline V gene are MNHEY and SVGEGT.

This clonotype was counted ten times or more. The rearrangement links TRBV7-2 to TRBJ2-6; TRBD2 matches at 9 bases. Germline V gene data show CDR1 as SGHTA and CDR2 as FQGNSA. CDR3 length equals 21 residues. The ends lost 1 base at V and 2 bases at J; junction bases unmatched: 15. The CDR3 DNA follows: TGTGCCAGCAGCTTAGTAGTTTCGGCGACTAGCGGTAGAACTGGGGCCAACGTCCTGACTTTC. It specifies CASSLVVSATSGRTGANVLTF.

The chain links TRBV29-1 to TRBJ1-5; TRBD1 might be the D (6 bases). Trimming removed 7 bases at V and 0 bases at J, with 22 bases between. The germline gives CDR1 SQVTM, CDR2 ANQGSEA. The CDR3 has 17 amino acids. CDR3 in DNA: TGCAGCGCACCGGGGGACAAACTGTTATATAGCAATCAGCCCCAGCATTTT. Protein: CSAPGDKLLYSNQPQHF.

In its sample, this clonotype was seen many times. Here the CDR3 reads CASTLDRATFYGYTF. The CDR3 DNA sequence: TGTGCCAGTACCCTGGACCGGGCGACCTTCTATGGCTACACCTTC. The rearrangement links TRBV19 to TRBJ1-2; D gene unclear. Trimming removed 7 bases from V and 4 bases from J, with 19 bases in between. The CDR3 has 15 amino acids. Germline values: CDR1 LNHDA, CDR2 SQIVND (reference sequence).

This clonotype was detected ten times or more. The chain is built from TRBV3-1 and TRBJ2-3; 9 positions match TRBD2. The J segment lost 4 bases and the V segment lost 1 base, leaving 3 bases of the junction unmatched. CDR1 and CDR2 from the germline V gene are LGHDT and YNNKEL (reference sequence). This CDR3 is built from 15 residues. The CDR3 nucleotides are TGTGCCAGCAGCCAAGTCCTAGCGGGGTCAGATACGCAGTATTTT. This encodes CASSQVLAGSDTQYF.

This rearrangement joins TRBV5-1 to TRBJ1-1, with 9 nucleotides matching TRBD1. The CDR3 extends over 17 amino acids. Germline V gives CDR1 SGHRS, CDR2 YFSETQ. After removal of 4 bases from V and 2 bases from J, the junction contained 12 bases not matched to a gene. CDR3 sequence: CASSPRPGQGPNTEAFF. DNA of the CDR3: TGCGCCAGCAGCCCCCGCCCGGGACAGGGACCCAACACTGAAGCTTTCTTT.

The sample holds many counts of this clonotype. In nucleotides, the CDR3 is TGTGCCAGCTGTGTCGCCGCATGGGACCACCCCGCTAACTATGGCTACACCTTC. As protein: CASCVAAWDHPANYGYTF. J is TRBJ1-2 and V is TRBV5-6; D possibly corresponds to TRBD1 (5 bases). The CDR3 runs to 18 residues. V lost 7 bases to trimming and J lost 0 bases, with 25 bases between them. Germline loops: CDR1 SGHDT, CDR2 YYEEEE.

This clonotype was counted many times. This sequence joins TRBV10-3 and TRBJ1-2; 9 nucleotides agree with TRBD1. Germline CDR1 and CDR2: ENHRY and SYGVKD. The CDR3 runs 15 residues. The V segment lost 0 bases and the J segment 7 bases; nucleotides outside the gene matches: 6. CDR3 bases: TGTGCCATCAGTGAGTCGCCCACAGGGGGCAGTGGCTACACCTTC. Protein product: CAISESPTGGSGYTF.

This clonotype has a count of ten or more. The chain couples TRBV2 to TRBJ2-1; 7 bases map to TRBD2. J lost 8 bases, V lost 2 bases, and 12 bases had no gene match. The germline V gene encodes CDR1 SNHLY and CDR2 FYNNEI. The CDR3 spans 16 residues. CDR3 sequence reads: CASSEYSGYYRDEQFF. CDR3 nucleotides: TGTGCCAGCAGTGAATATAGCGGGTATTATAGAGATGAGCAGTTCTTC.

This chain uses TRBV4-1 with TRBJ1-6, with TRBD1 matching 7 bases. Per the germline V gene, CDR1 is MGHRA and CDR2 is YSYEKL. CDR3 length: 15 residues. The trim removed 1 base at V and 7 bases at J, leaving 4 bases unmatched. The CDR3 sequence is CASSQVRQGNSPLHF. The CDR3 region has the DNA TGCGCCAGCAGCCAAGTGAGACAGGGAAATTCACCCCTCCACTTT.

This clonotype appeared many times. V usage is TRBV5-1 and J usage is TRBJ2-5; 10 positions agree with TRBD2. The ends lost 3 bases at V and 2 bases at J; junction bases unmatched: 7. CDR1 is SGHRS and CDR2 is YFSETQ in the germline V gene. This CDR3 region has 16 residues. The CDR3 DNA is TGCGCCAGCAGCTACCTAGCGGGAGCTACACAAGAGACCCAGTACTTC. Translating gives CASSYLAGATQETQYF.

V and J are TRBV12-3 or TRBV12-4 and TRBJ2-3, with a tentative D call TRBD2 (6 bases). The V end was cut by 3 bases, the J end by 5 bases, with 12 bases between. The CDR3 has 14 amino acids. CDR3 amino acids: CASSFGGPGDTQYF. CDR3 DNA: TGTGCCAGCAGTTTCGGAGGGCCTGGAGATACGCAGTATTTT.

There are many counts of this clonotype. The chain couples TRBV9 to TRBJ2-7, with a tentative D call TRBD1 (5 bases). This CDR3 has 13 amino acids. Germline CDR1 reads SGDLS; CDR2 reads YYNGEE. V shed 0 bases and J shed 6 bases, with 10 bases lying between them. CDR3 sequence reads: CASSVEEGVEQYF. The CDR3 nucleotides are TGTGCCAGCAGCGTAGAAGAAGGGGTCGAGCAGTACTTC.

Ten or more counts support this clonotype. The chain couples TRBV10-3 to TRBJ2-2; no clear D gene. This CDR3 is 14 amino acids long. V lost 5 bases, J lost 1 base, and 8 bases lay in between. Germline CDR1 and CDR2: ENHRY and SYGVKD. CDR3 loop: CAISPEENTGELFF. CDR3 DNA sequence: TGTGCCATCAGTCCTGAGGAGAACACCGGGGAGCTGTTTTTT.

This rearrangement joins TRBV4-3 to TRBJ2-5; D might be TRBD1 or TRBD2, each matching 5 bases. Germline V gene sequence: CDR1 LGHNA, CDR2 YSLEER. This CDR3 contains 16 residues. V gave up 1 base and J gave up 3 bases, with 15 bases separating them. The CDR3 is CASSQGWGSVEETQYF. In nucleotides, the CDR3 is TGCGCCAGCAGCCAAGGGTGGGGGAGCGTGGAAGAGACCCAGTACTTC.

Concerning this clonotype: A read error may be the cause here, since a much bigger clone is one base away. V and J are TRBV4-2 and TRBJ2-1, with D possibly matching TRBD1 (5 bases). Germline CDR1 reads LGHNA; CDR2 reads YNFKEQ. The CDR3 has 14 residues. Written as DNA, the CDR3 is TGTGCCGGCAGCCAAGGGGCGCGAGGATCGGAGCAGTTCTTC. It is translated as CAGSQGARGSEQFF.

In its sample, this clonotype was seen a few times. The chain uses TRBV18 and TRBJ1-6, with D perhaps TRBD1 (5 bases). V gave up 6 bases and J gave up 8 bases, with 23 bases separating them. The CDR3 loop spans 17 amino acids. Germline V CDR1 and CDR2: KGHSH, LQKENI. CDR3 DNA: TGTGCCAGCTCTCTTACCCCAACCGGGACGGGGGATTCACCCCTCCACTTT. This gives the protein CASSLTPTGTGDSPLHF.

This clonotype was observed a few times. V and J are TRBV4-2 and TRBJ1-1; 7 positions match TRBD1. The V gene end was trimmed by 6 bases and the J gene end by 6 bases; junction bases not matched to a gene: 4. CDR3 length: 12 amino acids. The germline gives CDR1 LGHNA, CDR2 YNFKEQ. As DNA, the CDR3 is TGTGCCAGCAGTTCCGGGACAGCTGAAGCTTTCTTT. As protein: CASSSGTAEAFF.

This clonotype was picked up many times. The rearrangement joins TRBV10-3 to TRBJ2-1; D is ambiguous. This CDR3 contains 14 residues. CDR1 and CDR2 from the germline V gene are ENHRY and SYGVKD. V lost 10 bases and J lost 0, with 13 bases in between. The CDR3: CATMDPSSYNEQFF. The CDR3 DNA follows: TGTGCCACTATGGACCCGAGCTCCTACAATGAGCAGTTCTTC.

The table lists this clonotype with many counts. The chain has TRBV3-1 and TRBJ2-7; 10 positions agree with TRBD1. This CDR3 has 16 amino acids. J gave up 0 bases and V 4 bases, and 6 bases lay outside the gene matches. The germline V gene encodes CDR1 LGHDT and CDR2 YNNKEL (reference sequence). The CDR3 sequence: CASSPRGTGASYEQYF. The DNA of the CDR3 is TGTGCCAGCAGCCCTAGGGGGACAGGGGCCTCCTACGAGCAGTACTTC.

This chain connects TRBV6-5 to TRBJ1-5; maybe TRBD1 (5 bases). CDR1 is MNHEY, CDR2 SVGAGI, per germline. The CDR3 covers 14 residues. The V end lost 5 bases, the J end lost 1 base, and 9 bases lay between the germline ends. In nucleotides, the CDR3 is TGTGCCAGCAGTCCGCGGGACAGCAATCAGCCCCAGCATTTT. Its translation is CASSPRDSNQPQHF.

This clonotype was picked up a small number of times. The chain is built from TRBV6-4 and TRBJ2-3, with 11 bases identical to TRBD2. This CDR3 has 16 residues. CDR1 and CDR2 from the germline V gene are MRHNA and SNTAGT. The V gene end was trimmed by 0 bases and the J gene end by 5 bases; junction bases not matched to a gene: 4. The CDR3 protein is CASSDSPLAGGDTQYF. The CDR3 region has the DNA TGTGCCAGCAGTGACTCTCCGCTAGCGGGGGGAGATACGCAGTATTTT.

This clonotype has a handful of counts. The gene calls are TRBV19 and TRBJ1-4; TRBD1 is a possible D gene (5 bases). This CDR3 has 13 residues. Trimming pared 8 bases from V and 8 bases from J, leaving 15 bases between. Germline lookup yields CDR1 LNHDA and CDR2 SQIVND (reference sequence). In nucleotides, the CDR3 is TGTGCCAGTGGGGGACCCGAAGGGGAAAAACTGTTTTTT. It yields the protein CASGGPEGEKLFF.

This clonotype was seen repeatedly, ten times or more. The rearrangement links TRBV10-1 to TRBJ2-6; D is unclear. The length of the CDR3 is 13 residues. Germline CDR1 WNHNN, CDR2 SYGVQD (reference sequence). V lost 11 bases, J lost 0 bases, and 8 bases lay in between. The CDR3 here is CAGAGSGANVLTF. As DNA, the CDR3 is TGCGCCGGAGCCGGCTCTGGGGCCAACGTCCTGACTTTC.

This clonotype appeared many times. The V and J genes are TRBV29-1 and TRBJ1-1, with D perhaps TRBD1 (6 bases). CDR3 length equals 14 residues. Germline V gives CDR1 SQVTM, CDR2 ANQGSEA. V shed 8 bases and J shed 4 bases, with 20 bases lying between them. The CDR3 is CSLTGGLGVTEAFF. The CDR3 DNA follows: TGCAGCTTGACGGGGGGGCTTGGGGTCACTGAAGCTTTCTTT.